The 14 T cell receptor beta chains in this list originate from one sample, sequenced in a study of T cell responses to AZD1222 COVID-19 vaccine. The repertoire was sequenced with immunoSEQ multiplex PCR; TCRdb's copy has only in-frame clones and lacks some. The data contain 150,000 to 200,000 clones, around 94% of them seen just once; the ten biggest clones take up over 0.7%. The sample in question was peripheral blood, obtained on day 0 of AZD1222 vaccination. These receptors all come from an adult in good health.

The rearrangement joins TRBV4-3 to TRBJ1-4; D gene unclear. The germline V gene has CDR1 LGHNA and CDR2 YSLEER. Trimming pared 0 bases from V and 7 bases from J, leaving 18 bases between. The CDR3 totals 17 residues. The CDR3 reads CASSQDKVRSLGEKLFF. The CDR3 DNA is TGCGCCAGCAGCCAAGATAAAGTAAGGAGCCTGGGTGAAAAACTGTTTTTT.

The table lists this clone with a count of one. CDR3: CASSRGQGIIAGELFF. CDR3 sequence (DNA): TGTGCCAGCTCACGGGGACAGGGGATCATCGCCGGGGAGCTGTTTTTT. This rearrangement joins TRBV18 to TRBJ2-2, with 10 bases fitting TRBD1. After removal of 4 bases from V and 6 bases from J, the junction contained 8 bases not matched to a gene. This CDR3 comprises 16 residues. From germline, CDR1 is KGHSH and CDR2 LQKENI.

The V gene is TRBV4-3, the J gene TRBJ1-1; D unclear. The V end was cut by 5 bases, the J end by 8 bases, with 15 bases between. This CDR3 is built from 13 residues. In germline, CDR1 is LGHNA, CDR2 YSLEER. The CDR3 reads CASSGRGPGEAFF. The DNA of the CDR3 is TGCGCCAGCAGCGGAAGAGGCCCGGGGGAAGCTTTCTTT.

The chain recombines TRBV2 with TRBJ1-5; D perhaps matches TRBD1 (6 bases). This CDR3 comprises 16 residues. Trimming stripped 7 bases from V and 7 bases from J, with 23 bases between. The germline V gene has CDR1 SNHLY and CDR2 FYNNEI. The CDR3 spells CASTFLVGGSGQPQHF. In DNA form, the CDR3 reads TGTGCCAGCACCTTCCTGGTCGGGGGCTCTGGGCAGCCCCAGCATTTT.

The rearrangement links TRBV5-8 to TRBJ2-5; D is unclear. Germline V gene lookup returns CDR1 SGHTS and CDR2 YDEGEE. The CDR3 sequence is 13 residues long. The ends were cut back, 4 bases at V and 2 bases at J, with 9 bases in the middle. The CDR3 spells CASSQGYQETQYF. The CDR3 DNA is TGTGCCAGCAGCCAAGGATATCAAGAGACCCAGTACTTC.

This chain joins TRBV19 and TRBJ1-2; 9 bases fit TRBD1. CDR3 size: 14 residues. V lost 6 bases and J lost 6; bases outside the gene matches: 8. Per the germline V gene, CDR1 is LNHDA and CDR2 is SQIVND (reference sequence). The DNA of the CDR3 is TGTGCCAGTAGCATGACCACAGGGGGCCATGGCTACACCTTC. Translating it yields CASSMTTGGHGYTF.

The V call is TRBV27, the J call TRBJ2-5; 8 bases fit TRBD2. Germline loops: CDR1 MNHEY, CDR2 SMNVEV (reference sequence). With 5 bases clipped from V and 4 bases from J, the junction kept 9 bases outside the gene matches. The CDR3 runs 15 residues. CDR3 amino acids: CASSPLVRGVETQYF. In DNA form, the CDR3 reads TGTGCCAGCAGTCCCTTGGTGCGGGGGGTAGAGACCCAGTACTTC.

J is TRBJ2-1 and V is TRBV15; D perhaps matches TRBD2 (5 bases). The V end lost 1 base, the J end lost 7 bases, and 14 bases lay between the germline ends. The germline V gene has CDR1 LNHNV and CDR2 YYDKDF (reference sequence). The CDR3 runs to 15 residues. In DNA form, the CDR3 reads TGTGCCACCAGCAGAGCAGCGGAGAAACCGAATGAGCAGTTCTTC. As protein: CATSRAAEKPNEQFF. Based on the CDR3 plus reference TRBV15 and TRBJ2-1, the full variable domain is DAMVIQNPRYQVTQFGKPVTLSCSQTLNHNVMYWYQQKSSQAPKLLFHYYDKDFNNEADTPDNFQSRRPNTSFCFLDIRSPGLGDTAMYLCATSRAAEKPNEQFFGPGTRLTVL.

CDR3 in amino acids: CASSQARGSGNTIYF. CDR3 bases: TGTGCCAGCAGCCAAGCCAGGGGTTCTGGAAACACCATATATTTT. The gene calls are TRBV3-1 (or the pseudogene TRBV3-2) and TRBJ1-3; D possibly corresponds to TRBD1 (6 bases). CDR1 is LGHDT and CDR2 is YNNKEL in the germline V gene (reference sequence). Trimming stripped 1 base from V and 1 base from J, with 8 bases between. The CDR3 totals 15 residues.

The rearrangement uses TRBV27 and TRBJ1-2; TRBD1 matches 7 bases. The CDR3 loop spans 13 amino acids. The ends lost 6 bases at V and 7 bases at J; junction bases unmatched: 8. The germline V gene encodes CDR1 MNHEY and CDR2 SMNVEV (reference sequence). CDR3 DNA sequence: TGTGCCAGCAGCCTCCAGGGGGAAGGTGGCTACACCTTC. Its translation is CASSLQGEGGYTF.

The genes are TRBV6-1 and TRBJ2-1, with D tentatively TRBD1 (5 bases). Trimming pared 0 bases from V and 4 bases from J, leaving 10 bases between. This CDR3 spans 15 amino acids. Germline CDR1 MNHNS, CDR2 SASEGT. CDR3 nucleotides: TGTGCCAGCAGTGAAGCAGGGGCTAATTACAATGAGCAGTTCTTC. It specifies CASSEAGANYNEQFF.

The rearrangement joins TRBV2 to TRBJ2-2, with D maybe TRBD1 (6 bases). Germline CDR1 SNHLY, CDR2 FYNNEI. CDR3 length: 15 residues. Trimming removed 6 bases from V and 4 bases from J, with 15 bases in between. CDR3 sequence (DNA): TGTGCCAGCAGCCGACAGGACCGCAGCACCGGGGAGCTGTTTTTT. Amino acid sequence: CASSRQDRSTGELFF.

The V call is TRBV4-2, the J call TRBJ2-7; perhaps TRBD2 as D (7 bases). The CDR3 is made up of 15 amino acids. The germline gives CDR1 LGHNA, CDR2 YNFKEQ. The V end was cut by 0 bases, the J end by 6 bases, with 15 bases between. In nucleotides, the CDR3 is TGTGCCAGCAGCCAAGAAAATGCGGGGGCGAGCGAGCAGTACTTC. This sequence encodes CASSQENAGASEQYF.

This chain links TRBV30 with TRBJ1-2; D is undetermined. Germline CDR1 reads GTSNPN; CDR2 reads SVGIG (reference sequence). The V gene lost 7 bases and the J gene lost 0 bases, with 12 bases spanning the gap. The CDR3 spans 13 residues. The CDR3 DNA sequence: TGTGCCTCGGATACCTCTGCTAACTATGGCTACACCTTC. Translated, it gives CASDTSANYGYTF.